This T cell receptor beta chain was profiled in a study of blood T cell repertoires in COVID-19. Libraries were prepared by immunoSEQ multiplex PCR; TCRdb keeps only in-frame clonotypes and omits some of them. This repertoire shows a few hundred thousand clones, over 80% found once; its top ten account for less than 7%. This TCR derives from a woman aged 40 to 50 who had recovered from COVID-19. Sequenced input: PBMCs or T cells enriched from blood (not recorded which).

In nucleotides, the CDR3 is TGTGCCAGCAGCCCTTCCTCTGGAAACACCATATATTTT. Translated: CASSPSSGNTIYF. The rearrangement links TRBV9 to TRBJ1-3; D ambiguous. The length of the CDR3 is 13 residues. CDR1 SGDLS and CDR2 YYNGEE come from the germline V gene. V lost 4 bases and J 0 bases, leaving 5 bases between the germline ends.